Listed below are T cell receptor beta chains from one sample, sequenced in a study of shared clonotypes between healthy human individuals. Profiled with immunoSEQ multiplex PCR; TCRdb holds only in-frame clones, not every one. The sample lists over a million clones; about four fifths were seen once. Specimen: memory CD4+ T cells from PBMCs. The receptors were gathered from a man between 18 and 29 years old in good health. Some clones in this sample may be carry-over from other donors' samples. The CDR3 runs from the conserved cysteine through the conserved F or W. Each record gives: V gene, clone size, J gene, D gene, CDR3 DNA, CDR3 protein. A D gene is named only where the DNA matches it firmly. A row's size may be missing; if present it is once, few, many or a size class.

TRBV20-1	.	TRBJ1-1	.	TGCAGTGCCCTTAGGAACACTGAAGCTTTCTTT	CSALRNTEAFF
TRBV5-4	.	TRBJ2-7	.	TGTGCCAGCAGCTGGGGGGACTGGGTCGGTGAGCAGTACTTC	CASSWGDWVGEQYF
TRBV5-6	.	TRBJ2-2	.	TGTGCCAGCACCAGCTTGGGTTCAGGTGCCGGCACCGGGGAGCTGTTTTTT	CASTSLGSGAGTGELFF
TRBV14	.	TRBJ2-7	.	TGTGCCAGCAGCCAAGATTTCGATTACGAGCAGTACTTC	CASSQDFDYEQYF
TRBV30	.	TRBJ1-1	.	TGTGCCTGGGGACAGCGCATGAACACTGAAGCTTTCTTT	CAWGQRMNTEAFF
TRBV6-1	.	TRBJ1-2	.	TGTGCCAGCAGTGACTCGGCTGGCTATGGCTACACCTTC	CASSDSAGYGYTF
TRBV27	.	TRBJ2-1	.	TGTGCCAGCACCCCAACGGCTGGGGGAACCTACAATGAGCAGTTCTTC	CASTPTAGGTYNEQFF
TRBV11-2	.	TRBJ2-7	.	TGTGCCAGCAGCTCCCCTCGCGGGGCCTCCTACGAGCAGTACTTC	CASSSPRGASYEQYF
TRBV5-1	.	TRBJ2-1	TRBD2	TGCGCCAGCAGCCCCGGACTAGCGGATTACAATGAGCAGTTCTTC	CASSPGLADYNEQFF
TRBV29-1	once	TRBJ2-3	.	TGCAGCGTTGAAAGGGCGGGAACCACAGATACGCAGTATTTT	CSVERAGTTDTQYF
TRBV2	.	TRBJ2-7	.	TGTGCCAGCAGTGAAGACGGAGAAGAACTTTACTTC	CASSEDGEELYF
TRBV7-8	.	TRBJ2-1	TRBD1	TGTGCCAGCAGCGGGGGACAGGCAAGGCACAATGAGCAGTTCTTC	CASSGGQARHNEQFF
TRBV10-1	many	TRBJ2-1	TRBD2	TGCGCCAGCAGTGACGGACTAGCGGGCTGGAATGAGCAGTTCTTC	CASSDGLAGWNEQFF
TRBV7-2	.	TRBJ2-2	.	TGTGCCAGCAGCTTAGCGCGGCGGAACACCGGGGAGCTGTTTTTT	CASSLARRNTGELFF
TRBV19	.	TRBJ2-7	TRBD2	TGTGCCAGTAGTAAATCCCGGGACGGGAGACTAGCGGGAGAGTACGAGCAGTACTTC	CASSKSRDGRLAGEYEQYF
TRBV18	.	TRBJ2-1	.	TGTGCCAGCTCACCGAGCCTGGGGGCGGACTACAATGAGCAGTTCTTC	CASSPSLGADYNEQFF
TRBV14	many	TRBJ2-7	.	TGTGCCAGCAGCCGAGGACCCTCCTACGAGCAGTACTTC	CASSRGPSYEQYF
TRBV27	.	TRBJ1-5	.	TGTGCCAGCAGTCCCCCCCTCTTCCGGGGGGATCAGCCCCAGCATTTT	CASSPPLFRGDQPQHF
TRBV7-3	few	TRBJ1-5	.	TGTGCCAGCAGCTTGAGTGCCAATCAGCCCCAGCATTTT	CASSLSANQPQHF
TRBV5-1	.	TRBJ2-1	TRBD2	TGCGCCAGCAGCCGCGGGAGTTACAATGAGCAGTTCTTC	CASSRGSYNEQFF
TRBV28	.	TRBJ2-5	.	TGTGCCAGCAGTTTAAGTCCCTTTAAAGAGACCCAGTACTTC	CASSLSPFKETQYF
TRBV5-1	.	TRBJ1-4	.	TGCGCCAGCAGCTTGGAGGGAGGGCTTAATGAAAAACTGTTTTTT	CASSLEGGLNEKLFF
TRBV27	.	TRBJ2-2	TRBD1	TGTGCCAGCAGTTTTGACAGGGGCCCCACCGGGGAGCTGTTTTTT	CASSFDRGPTGELFF
TRBV30	.	TRBJ1-2	TRBD1	TGTGCCTGGAGCTCAGGACAGGATTATGGCTACACCTTC	CAWSSGQDYGYTF
TRBV5-1	.	TRBJ1-1	.	TGCGCCAGCAGCTTGGGGGCAGGGGCTGAAGCTTTCTTT	CASSLGAGAEAFF
TRBV5-1	.	TRBJ2-7	.	TGCGCCAGCAGCTTGGCGGGGAGGTACTCCTACGAGCAGTACTTC	CASSLAGRYSYEQYF
TRBV6-1	.	TRBJ1-5	.	TGTGCCAGCAGTGAATCCCCTACAGGGCTTAGCAATCAGCCCCAGCATTTT	CASSESPTGLSNQPQHF
TRBV27	.	TRBJ2-7	.	TGTGCCAGCAGTTTAACTGTCGGGCACCACGAGCAGTACTTC	CASSLTVGHHEQYF
TRBV9	.	TRBJ2-4	TRBD1	TGTGCCAGCAGCTCCACCGGGACAGGGAACATTCAGTACTTC	CASSSTGTGNIQYF
TRBV2	once	TRBJ2-5	.	TGTGCCAGCAGTGACGGGGCCTCGGGGGAGACCCAGTACTTC	CASSDGASGETQYF
TRBV7-2	once	TRBJ2-7	.	TGTGCCAGCAGCTTAGCCAGCGGAGGGGCCGAGCAGTACTTC	CASSLASGGAEQYF
TRBV7-8	.	TRBJ2-6	.	TGTGCCAGCAGAACATCTGGGGCCAACGTCCTGACTTTC	CASRTSGANVLTF
TRBV28	.	TRBJ2-1	TRBD2	TGTGCCAGCAGGACTAGCGGGAGGCCCTTCTACAATGAGCAGTTCTTC	CASRTSGRPFYNEQFF
TRBV11-3	.	TRBJ2-3	.	TGTGCCAGCAGCCTCACCCCCGGCCTGCCTAATGGAGATACGCAGTATTTT	CASSLTPGLPNGDTQYF
TRBV6-5	.	TRBJ1-3	.	TGTGCCAGCACCCTTCGGGACACCATATATTTT	CASTLRDTIYF
TRBV30	few	TRBJ2-1	TRBD2	TGTGCCTGGAGTAGGGGCCTAGCGGCCTACAATGAGCAGTTCTTC	CAWSRGLAAYNEQFF
TRBV4-1	once	TRBJ2-6	.	TGCGCCAGCAGCCAGTCCTCGTCTGGGGCCAACGTCCTGACTTTC	CASSQSSSGANVLTF
TRBV5-1	.	TRBJ1-4	.	TGCGCCAGCAGCTCCGGACAGAATGGGGAAAAACTGTTTTTT	CASSSGQNGEKLFF
TRBV6-1	.	TRBJ1-5	.	TGTGCCAGCAGTGAAGCGCTGGGGGGGCCCCAGCATTTT	CASSEALGGPQHF
TRBV21-1	.	TRBJ1-1	.	TGTGCCAGCAGCAAAGCGCTTTTGGGGCAGAAAGAGAACACTGAAGCTTTCTTT	CASSKALLGQKENTEAFF
TRBV27	.	TRBJ2-3	.	TGTGCCAGCAGTTTAAGATTTGGAGATACGCAGTATTTT	CASSLRFGDTQYF
TRBV7-3	.	TRBJ2-2	.	TGTGCCAGCAGCTTCTCCGCGGACACCGGGGAGCTGTTTTTT	CASSFSADTGELFF
TRBV4-1	.	TRBJ2-5	TRBD2	TGCGCCAGCAGCCAAGGGATTAGCGGGATACTAAAGACCCAGTACTTC	CASSQGISGILKTQYF
TRBV27	.	TRBJ2-1	TRBD1	TGTGCCAGCAGTTTTCGGACAGGGAAGTACAATGAGCAGTTCTTC	CASSFRTGKYNEQFF
TRBV7-3	.	TRBJ2-1	TRBD2	TGTGCCAGCCAAGGGCTAGCGGACTACAATGAGCAGTTCTTC	CASQGLADYNEQFF
TRBV5-1	.	TRBJ2-5	TRBD2	TGCGCCAGCAGCTTGTCCCTAGCGGGAGGTACACCACAAGAGACCCAGTACTTC	CASSLSLAGGTPQETQYF
TRBV9	.	TRBJ2-1	TRBD2	TGTGCCAGCACGCCCCCAGCGGGAGGGCCCCATGAGCAGTTCTTC	CASTPPAGGPHEQFF
TRBV6-6	.	TRBJ2-1	TRBD2	TGTGCCAGCAGTTACTCGCCTAGCGGGTTTTACAATGAGCAGTTCTTC	CASSYSPSGFYNEQFF